This T cell receptor (beta chain) was recovered during a study of identical twins. Study results and limitations: A lower insertion count was a feature of abundant cord blood beta clonotypes, with no such feature in memory repertoires. Out-of-frame beta chain sequences displayed weaker excess sharing between twins.

This clonotype was counted only a few times. Antigen: not known. The CDR3 runs 16 residues. Trimming cost V 4 bases and J 0 bases, with 14 bases left between them. The germline V gene has CDR1 SGHRS and CDR2 YFSETQ. TCRdb called the 5' RACE reads again in MiXCR, with one record for every CDR3 protein. This sample has about 240,000 distinct CDR3 sequences, with roughly 13% found just once. A further study also used this sample, focusing on yellow fever vaccine responses in identical twins.

The receptor was isolated from a woman under 30 in good health. The gene calls are TRBV5-1 and TRBJ2-1; D assignment may be TRBD1 or TRBD2 (5 bases each). The sequencing sample was made of memory (CD45RO+) T cells sorted from blood. The CDR3 loop is CASSELDRSSYNEQFF. The CDR3 nucleotides read TGCGCCAGCAGCGAACTAGACAGAAGCTCCTACAATGAGCAGTTCTTC.